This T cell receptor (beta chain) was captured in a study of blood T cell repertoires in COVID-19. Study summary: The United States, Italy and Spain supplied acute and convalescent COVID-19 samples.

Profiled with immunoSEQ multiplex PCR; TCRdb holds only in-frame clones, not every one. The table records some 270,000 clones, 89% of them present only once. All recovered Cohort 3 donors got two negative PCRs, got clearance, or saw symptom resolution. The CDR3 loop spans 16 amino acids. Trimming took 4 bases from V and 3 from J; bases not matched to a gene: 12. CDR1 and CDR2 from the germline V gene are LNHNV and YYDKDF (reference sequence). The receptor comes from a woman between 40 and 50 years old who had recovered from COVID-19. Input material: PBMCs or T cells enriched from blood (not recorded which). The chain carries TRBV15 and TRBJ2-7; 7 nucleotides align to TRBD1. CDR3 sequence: CATSTRSGQSLYEQYF. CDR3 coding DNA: TGTGCCACCAGCACCAGATCGGGACAGAGTCTCTACGAGCAGTACTTC.